This T cell receptor (beta chain) was captured by sequencing in a study of blood T cell repertoires in COVID-19. Measured with immunoSEQ multiplex PCR; TCRdb has only the in-frame clones, and not every one. The table lists around 32,000 clones, 85% to 95% of them singletons, with 0.92% in the top ten. The germline V gene has CDR1 MGHRA and CDR2 YSYEKL. The CDR3 has 16 amino acids. V dropped 4 bases and J dropped 1 base, with 13 bases sitting between them. V and J are TRBV4-1 and TRBJ2-2; a possible D gene is TRBD1 (6 bases). Sequencing input: peripheral blood. The clonotype originates from a male donor with active COVID-19. The DNA of the CDR3 is TGCGCCAGCAGCCTAGACCCCAGGGGGAACACCGGGGAGCTGTTTTTT. This translates into CASSLDPRGNTGELFF.